This T cell receptor beta chain was sequenced during a study of regulatory T cells in long-lasting Graves disease (dated by TCRdb to the early 2020s). About the investigation overall: Patients with newly diagnosed Graves' disease had been on antithyroid drugs for under 3 months. This study used TCR sequencing and RNA sequencing of peripheral blood to compare persistent Graves' disease patients against newly diagnosed Graves' disease patients. The study took place in China and was registered as a clinical trial. A total of around 33 samples underwent TCR sequencing, from roughly 13 patients with persistent Graves' disease and 20 patients with newly diagnosed Graves' disease.

CDR1 is given as SGHTA and CDR2 as FQGNSA, both from the germline V gene. For this chain, trimming is 6 bases at the V end and 0 bases at the J end, and the number of junction bases without a gene match is 14. Measured from the cysteine to the phenylalanine, the CDR3 is 21 residues long. The entry retains the CDR3 DNA only, 63 bases that are in frame from base 1. The research as a whole found: As a limitation, the authors acknowledged that the small sample size may reduce accuracy. Persistent Graves' disease patients showed lower TCR Shannon entropy and fewer highly expanded clones than newly diagnosed patients, suggesting clonal expansion. Preferential use of TRBV28, TRBJ1-2 and TRBJ2-5 was observed in persistent disease, whereas TRBV20-1 and TRBJ2-1 were favored in newly diagnosed disease. More public clonotypes were shared among persistent patients (around 3,000) than among newly diagnosed patients (more than 950). Only peripheral blood was studied, because thyroid tissue, the primary lesion, was inaccessible. Sequencing and analysis were limited to the TCR beta chain.

Libraries were made using multiplex PCR. The sequencer was an Illumina HiSeq 4000. iRepertoire HTBI primers and Arm-PCR amplification of CDR3 regions were used to construct TCR beta libraries. PCR products were gel purified before sequencing. The published analysis was carried out like this. Across samples, about 63 TRBV and roughly 15 TRBJ segments were identified and used for gene usage analysis of CDR3 amino acid clonotypes. COPE and FqMerger were used to merge the filtered high-quality paired reads into contigs. BLAST was used to align contigs to IMGT TRBV, TRBD and TRBJ reference genes, and CDR3 was defined according to IMGT. Any clonotype with a frequency above 0.1% was counted as a highly expanded clone. Shannon entropy was used to measure repertoire diversity, and the Gini coefficient was used to measure V-J evenness. A clonotype was considered public if more than one individual shared it. Clones were called with MiXCR by TCRdb after fastp trimmed the public reads at Q25, and only in-frame beta chains were retained. Records with the same CDR3 protein are collapsed into one entry carrying the most frequent genes and DNA. V and J calls and clone size were set by TCRdb, not the authors. The sample table shows 550,000 to 600,000 distinct CDR3 sequences, and 15% to 20% are seen once. The leading ten clones occupy more than 10% of the sample.

This specimen's time point label, interpreted: newly diagnosed GD, antithyroid drugs for less than 3 months. For both TCR sequencing and RNA sequencing, RNA was extracted from PBMCs in TRIzol. The diagnosis of Graves' disease was made according to American Thyroid Association guidelines. Patients for the study were recruited at an endocrinology department in Xi'an, China. Each patient gave approximately 10 milliliters of peripheral blood, collected in an EDTA anticoagulant tube. PBMCs were isolated by Ficoll Paque Plus density gradient separation without further T cell sorting. RNA quality was checked with an Agilent 2100 Bioanalyzer and agarose gel, and concentration with a NanoDrop 2000. This clonotype has a handful of counts. The specificity of this receptor is unknown. The record has no base qualities; no much larger clone is one base away. This sample was also put to use in a study of T cells in Graves' hyperthyroidism and ophthalmopathy. Per the second study: Stable Graves' hyperthyroidism was defined as the absence of progression to ophthalmopathy over 18 months of follow-up. Hyperthyroidism patients were aged 18 to 65 years and newly diagnosed, with disease duration of less than 2 months. Patients with uncontrolled infections, other autoimmune diseases, pregnancy or lactation were excluded. Clinical symptoms, serum thyroxine and TRAb, thyroid ultrasound, and orbital computed tomography formed the basis for the diagnoses. For the first round of RT-PCR on the TCR CDR3, the HTBI primer set was used together with the Qiagen OneStep RT-PCR kit. Most expanded thyroid clonotypes (frequency above 0.001) were also detected in blood, a finding suggesting that blood repertoires may reflect thyroid immune responses. A model built on a 13 V-J signature distinguished ophthalmopathy from stable hyperthyroidism, reaching about 88% sensitivity and 81% to 83% specificity in cross-validation and 80%/75% in testing. In validation, the model predicted progression to ophthalmopathy a median of around 6.5 months before onset, with roughly 70% sensitivity and about 72% specificity. A discovery cohort of roughly 100 patients, approximately 45 with Graves' ophthalmopathy and 57 with stable Graves' hyperthyroidism, was used to find distinguishing TCR V-J signatures. Prospective prediction of ophthalmopathy was tested in an independent validation cohort of 18 to 20 hyperthyroidism patients and some 17 patients who later progressed to ophthalmopathy. The 75 to 100 discovery patients were randomly split 7:3 into training and test sets. In addition, the study compared T-cell repertoires in thyroid tissue and in blood from several Graves' hyperthyroidism patients. Following sampling, methimazole starting at 30 mg daily was given to hyperthyroidism patients, and high-dose intravenous methylprednisolone was given to ophthalmopathy patients. A second multiplex PCR round built the libraries, followed by size selection and purification. Libraries were sequenced paired-end with 100 bp reads on an Illumina HiSeq2000. SOAPnuke was used to process the raw data, removing reads that contained adapters or uncalled bases, had a mean Phred below 15, or lacked an exact match to the constant primer or identifier. High-quality paired reads were merged using COPE v1.2.5, and each unique nucleotide sequence was defined as a clonotype. MiTCR v1.1 was used to align clonotypes to the IMGT TRBV, TRBD and TRBJ reference segments. Only V-J combinations with frequency above 0.0001, covering about 99% of repertoires, were analysed. The TCS score was defined as F50 (clonal expansion) divided by E x V (chaos), with BLOSUM62-based TCRdist calculated between CDR3 peptides within each V-J. Welch's t-statistics and random forest reduced around 520 V-J features to 10 to 15, which were used in a naive Bayes classifier (R e1071). Sample size was not statistically predetermined, and blinding of investigators to group allocation was not performed. According to the paper, TCR Vbeta CDR3 sequencing was carried out on approximately 140 peripheral blood samples, which came from fewer than 50 ophthalmopathy, approximately 78 hyperthyroidism and some 17 progressor patients.

This sequence uses TRBV7-2 and TRBJ2-6; 13 bases in the junction line up with TRBD2. The specimen was peripheral blood mononuclear cells (PBMCs), collected at new diagnosis, from a patient treated with antithyroid drugs. The sequence derives from a man aged 18 to 29 with Graves disease. Donor details come from another sample of the same person, matched by shared clones. DNA sequence: TGTGCCAGCAGACGACTTGTAGGGACTAGCGGGATGAGCTCTGGGGCCAACGTCCTGACTTTC. This is translated as CASRRLVGTSGMSSGANVLTF.